This entry describes one T cell receptor (beta chain). The antigen is unknown. The method was immunoSEQ multiplex PCR; TCRdb's version includes in-frame clones alone and lacks a portion of them. The table shows about 27,000 clones, with about 78% occurring only once. The sort gate was single viable CD3+CD4+CD8-CD45RO+ cells for memory CD4+ T cells. These data are taken from a study of memory CD4+ T cells and cytomegalovirus serostatus. About the study: This sample comes from healthy Belgian adults, eight to ten CMV seropositive, roughly 22 seronegative. Findings of the study overall: CMV serostatus prediction reached median AUC about 0.95, or 0.9 with US-trained model.

The V end lost 0 bases, the J end lost 0 bases, and 11 bases lay between the germline ends. Germline V CDR1 and CDR2: MNHEY, SVGAGI. The CDR3 runs to 16 residues. The clonotype was recovered from an adult in good health and CMV-seronegative. Sequences were obtained from memory CD4+ T cells from blood. The chain couples TRBV6-5 to TRBJ2-5; D gene uncertain. Written as DNA, the CDR3 is TGTGCCAGCAGTTACTCAGGGCACAACTACCAAGAGACCCAGTACTTC. As protein: CASSYSGHNYQETQYF.